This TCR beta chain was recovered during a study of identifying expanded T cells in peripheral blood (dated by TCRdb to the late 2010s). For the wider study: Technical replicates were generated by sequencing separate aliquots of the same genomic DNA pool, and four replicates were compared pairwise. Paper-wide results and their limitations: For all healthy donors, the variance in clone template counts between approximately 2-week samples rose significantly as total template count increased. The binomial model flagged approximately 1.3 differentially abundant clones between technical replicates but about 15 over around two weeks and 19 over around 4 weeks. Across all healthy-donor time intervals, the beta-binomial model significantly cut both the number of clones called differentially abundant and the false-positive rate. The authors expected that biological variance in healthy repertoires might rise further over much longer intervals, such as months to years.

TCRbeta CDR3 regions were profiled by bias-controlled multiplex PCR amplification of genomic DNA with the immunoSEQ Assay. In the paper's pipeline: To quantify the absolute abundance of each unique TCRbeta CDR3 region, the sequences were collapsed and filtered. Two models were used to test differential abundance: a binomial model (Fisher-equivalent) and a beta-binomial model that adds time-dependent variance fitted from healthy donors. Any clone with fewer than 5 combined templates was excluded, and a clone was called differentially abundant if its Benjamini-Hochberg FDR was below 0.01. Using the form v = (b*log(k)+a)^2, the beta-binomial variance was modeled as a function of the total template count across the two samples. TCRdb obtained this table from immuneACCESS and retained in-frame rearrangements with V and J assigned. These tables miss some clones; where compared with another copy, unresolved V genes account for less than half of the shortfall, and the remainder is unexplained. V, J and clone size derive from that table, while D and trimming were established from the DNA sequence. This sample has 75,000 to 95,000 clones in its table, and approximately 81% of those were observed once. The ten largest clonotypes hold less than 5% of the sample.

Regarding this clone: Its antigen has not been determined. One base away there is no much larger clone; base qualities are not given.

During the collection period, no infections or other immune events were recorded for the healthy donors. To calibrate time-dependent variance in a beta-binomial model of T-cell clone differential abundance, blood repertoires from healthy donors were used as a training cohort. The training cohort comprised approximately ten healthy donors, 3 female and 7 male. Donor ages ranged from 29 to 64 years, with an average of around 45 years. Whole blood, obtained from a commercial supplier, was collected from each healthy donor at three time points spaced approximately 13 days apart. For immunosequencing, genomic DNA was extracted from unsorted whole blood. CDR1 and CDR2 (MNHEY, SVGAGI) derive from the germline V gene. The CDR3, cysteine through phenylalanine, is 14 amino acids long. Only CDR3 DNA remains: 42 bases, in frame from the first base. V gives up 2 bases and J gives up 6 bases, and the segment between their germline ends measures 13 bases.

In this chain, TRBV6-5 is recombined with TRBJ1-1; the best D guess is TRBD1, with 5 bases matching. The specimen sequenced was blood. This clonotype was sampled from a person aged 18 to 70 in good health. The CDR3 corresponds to CASSYRSGSAEAFF. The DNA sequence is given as TGTGCCAGCAGTTACCGGTCAGGGTCCGCTGAAGCTTTCTTT.